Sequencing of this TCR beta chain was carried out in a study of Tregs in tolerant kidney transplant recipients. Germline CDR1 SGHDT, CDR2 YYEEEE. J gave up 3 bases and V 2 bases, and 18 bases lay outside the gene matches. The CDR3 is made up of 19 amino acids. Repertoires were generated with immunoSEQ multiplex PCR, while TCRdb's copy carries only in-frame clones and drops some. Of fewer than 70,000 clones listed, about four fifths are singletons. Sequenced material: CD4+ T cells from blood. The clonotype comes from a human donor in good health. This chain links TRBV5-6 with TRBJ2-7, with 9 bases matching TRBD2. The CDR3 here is CASSLLRGGSFSFSYEQYF. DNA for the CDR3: TGTGCCAGCAGCTTATTGCGGGGGGGTTCTTTCAGTTTTAGCTACGAGCAGTACTTC.